One TCR beta chain is described in this entry. The data originate from a study of blood T cell repertoires in COVID-19. About the research overall: The samples span acute and convalescent COVID-19 from the United States, Italy and Spain.

Assay: immunoSEQ multiplex PCR; the TCRdb copy retains only in-frame clones and omits some. The sample includes roughly 260,000 clones, 70% to 90% of them seen just once. Everyone who took part was roughly 18 to 90 years old, and they came from fewer than 25 US areas. Donors in Cohort 3 who had recovered were those with two negative PCRs, healthcare professional clearance, or resolution of their symptoms. CDR1 SGHRS and CDR2 YFSETQ come from the germline V gene. Deletions cut 4 bases from V and 5 bases from J, with 16 bases between. The CDR3 length is 14 residues. The chain joins TRBV5-1 to TRBJ2-7; D perhaps matches TRBD2 (5 bases). The sample comprised PBMCs or T cells enriched from blood (not recorded which). The TCR sequence derives from a woman aged 45-59 years who had recovered from COVID-19. The CDR3 is CASSPPRGKDEQYF. CDR3 sequence (DNA): TGCGCCAGCAGCCCCCCCCGGGGAAAGGACGAGCAGTACTTC.